The next 25 T cell receptor beta chains were all read from a single sample in a study of cytomegalovirus exposure and HLA in healthy donors. 13 Jbeta primers and 60 Vbeta primers were used for the PCR. Generated by immunoSEQ multiplex PCR, the TCRdb table keeps only in-frame clones and is missing some. The profile shows approximately 170,000 clones, roughly 77% of them singletons. The sequencing sample was made of PBMCs. Receptor source: a woman aged 40 to 50 in good health and CMV-seropositive.

The chain employs TRBV18 and TRBJ1-3, with D unresolved. The CDR3 runs to 17 residues. Per the germline V gene, CDR1 is KGHSH and CDR2 is LQKENI. The ends were cut back, 2 bases at V and 0 bases at J, with 14 bases in the middle. In DNA, the CDR3 is TGTGCCAGCTCACCAAGACTGACCTCAAGCTCTGGAAACACCATATATTTT. It translates to CASSPRLTSSSGNTIYF.

This chain connects TRBV6-5 to TRBJ2-3, with D tentatively TRBD2 (6 bases). CDR1 MNHEY and CDR2 SVGAGI come from the germline V gene. Trimming stripped 2 bases from V and 0 bases from J, with 9 bases between. The CDR3 has 15 amino acids. CDR3 DNA sequence: TGTGCCAGCAGTTACGGCGGAGGGAGCACAGATACGCAGTATTTT. This codes for CASSYGGGSTDTQYF.

This chain uses TRBV5-1 with TRBJ2-2; no firm D call. Germline CDR1 reads SGHRS; CDR2 reads YFSETQ. The CDR3 consists of 14 residues. V dropped 1 base and J dropped 1 base, with 5 bases sitting between them. The CDR3 is CASSLNGNTGELFF. In nucleotides, the CDR3 is TGCGCCAGCAGCTTGAACGGGAACACCGGGGAGCTGTTTTTT.

The V and J genes are TRBV6-5 and TRBJ1-2; no clear D. This CDR3 has 15 amino acids. Per germline, CDR1 MNHEY and CDR2 SVGAGI. V lost 5 bases to trimming and J lost 4 bases, with 17 bases between them. The DNA for the CDR3 is TGTGCCAGCAGTCCCCAGCAGCGGCTCAGCTATGGCTACACCTTC. As protein: CASSPQQRLSYGYTF.

The chain employs TRBV6-6 and TRBJ1-5, with D hard to call. Trimming stripped 4 bases from V and 5 bases from J, with 3 bases between. CDR1 and CDR2 (germline): MNHNY, SVGAGI (reference sequence). The CDR3 has 11 amino acids. The CDR3 nucleotides are TGTGCCAGCAGTTCCGATCAGCCCCAGCATTTT. It yields the protein CASSSDQPQHF.

The table lists this clone with a few counts. The chain employs TRBV6-5 and TRBJ2-3; tentatively, D is TRBD1 (6 bases). The germline gives CDR1 MNHEY, CDR2 SVGAGI. The CDR3 sequence is 14 residues long. V was trimmed by 6 bases and J by 1 base, leaving 11 bases between them. This chain's CDR3 is CASRKPGGTDTQYF. Here the CDR3 DNA reads TGTGCCAGCAGGAAACCAGGGGGCACAGATACGCAGTATTTT.

This chain joins TRBV5-1 and TRBJ2-1, with 11 nucleotides matching TRBD2. This CDR3 region has 15 residues. Germline CDR1 reads SGHRS; CDR2 reads YFSETQ. Trimming removed 6 bases from V and 4 bases from J; junction bases left unmatched: 6. The chain's CDR3 is CASTGRTSGYNEQFF. In DNA form, the CDR3 reads TGCGCCAGCACAGGGAGGACTAGCGGGTACAATGAGCAGTTCTTC.

This chain joins TRBV2 and TRBJ2-2; 7 bases are shared with TRBD1. Germline V CDR1 and CDR2: SNHLY, FYNNEI. Germline trimming cut 6 bases from V and 1 base from J; bases unmatched to any gene: 5. There are 15 residues in the CDR3. The CDR3 protein is CASRPGTVNTGELFF. The CDR3 DNA is TGTGCCAGCAGGCCCGGGACAGTGAACACCGGGGAGCTGTTTTTT.

V usage is TRBV11-3 and J usage is TRBJ2-2, with TRBD2 matching 9 bases. This CDR3 has 16 amino acids. Germline V CDR1 and CDR2: SGHNT, YENEEA. Trimming took 0 bases from V and 3 from J; bases not matched to a gene: 2. The CDR3 nucleotides are TGTGCCAGCAGCTTAGATAGGACTAGCGACACCGGGGAGCTGTTTTTT. Protein sequence: CASSLDRTSDTGELFF.

The chain is built from TRBV30 and TRBJ2-7; a possible D gene is TRBD1 (6 bases). The germline CDR1 and CDR2 sequences are GTSNPN and SVGIG (reference sequence). The CDR3 loop spans 13 amino acids. V was shortened by 0 bases and J by 5 bases, with 11 bases between the two germline ends. The CDR3 bases are TGTGCCTGGAGTGTCGGCAGGGGTGACGAGCAGTACTTC. Amino acids: CAWSVGRGDEQYF.

The rearrangement links TRBV5-6 to TRBJ1-2; possibly TRBD1 for D (5 bases). Trimming pared 4 bases from V and 3 bases from J, leaving 16 bases between. Germline V CDR1 and CDR2: SGHDT, YYEEEE. This CDR3 is 15 amino acids long. The CDR3 sequence is CASSAGRDGDYGYTF. CDR3 DNA: TGTGCCAGCAGCGCCGGGCGGGACGGAGACTATGGCTACACCTTC.

The V and J genes are TRBV30 and TRBJ1-2; D uncertain. CDR1 is GTSNPN, CDR2 SVGIG, per germline (reference sequence). The CDR3 totals 15 residues. The germline V and J ends were trimmed by 0 bases and 3 bases, with 14 bases remaining between them. CDR3 region: CAWSVRSSFYYGYTF. The CDR3 coding sequence is TGTGCCTGGAGTGTACGGTCCTCCTTTTACTATGGCTACACCTTC.

This clone was counted a single time. The J gene is TRBJ2-7, the V gene TRBV10-3, with 8 bases that match TRBD1. Unmatched junction bases numbered 15, after V lost 2 bases and J lost 6 bases. The germline V gene has CDR1 ENHRY and CDR2 SYGVKD. The CDR3 consists of 17 residues. CDR3 nucleotide sequence: TGTGCCATCAGTGAGGGGCGGTCAGGGGGCGCGTCGAGCGAGCAGTACTTC. Translated, it gives CAISEGRSGGASSEQYF.

This clone was observed once. The chain links TRBV6-1 to TRBJ1-6; 9 bases are shared with TRBD1. Per the germline V gene, CDR1 is MNHNS and CDR2 is SASEGT. This CDR3 is 13 amino acids long. The ends lost 9 bases at V and 6 bases at J; junction bases unmatched: 3. The CDR3 is CASKTGGNSPLHF. Written as DNA, the CDR3 is TGTGCCAGTAAGACAGGGGGTAATTCACCCCTCCACTTT.

V gene TRBV14 combines with J gene TRBJ2-7; the D is unclear. This CDR3 has 14 amino acids. Germline V lookup: CDR1 SGHDN, CDR2 FVKESK. With 4 bases removed from V and 0 bases from J, the gap between germline ends came to 10 bases. In DNA, the CDR3 is TGTGCCAGCAGCCCCCGATTTAGCTCCTACGAGCAGTACTTC. It yields the protein CASSPRFSSYEQYF.

This chain uses TRBV18 with TRBJ2-1, with TRBD1 matching over 7 bases. This CDR3 comprises 14 residues. Per the germline V gene, CDR1 is KGHSH and CDR2 is LQKENI. The V and J ends lost 10 bases and 2 bases, in that order; junction bases with no gene match: 8. The CDR3 region is CATAMGQPYNEQFF. In DNA form, the CDR3 reads TGTGCCACCGCGATGGGACAGCCCTACAATGAGCAGTTCTTC.

The chain uses TRBV7-2 and TRBJ2-4, with D perhaps matching TRBD1 (5 bases). CDR3 length: 13 amino acids. Germline lookup yields CDR1 SGHTA and CDR2 FQGNSA. Trimming cost V 1 base and J 6 bases, with 7 bases left between them. The CDR3 reads CASSLGGTNIQYF. The CDR3, as DNA: TGTGCCAGCAGCTTAGGGGGCACAAACATTCAGTACTTC.

V gene TRBV7-9 combines with J gene TRBJ2-6, with TRBD1 as a possible D gene (5 bases). The CDR3 totals 18 residues. V lost 2 bases and J 0 bases, leaving 14 bases between the germline ends. Per the germline V gene, CDR1 is SEHNR and CDR2 is FQNEAQ (reference sequence). CDR3: CASSLNAGLTSGANVLTF. CDR3 DNA: TGTGCCAGCAGCTTAAACGCAGGGCTAACCTCTGGGGCCAACGTCCTGACTTTC.

A single count supports this clone. The rearrangement joins TRBV7-2 to TRBJ2-2; D possibly corresponds to TRBD1 (5 bases). There are 15 residues in the CDR3. The germline V gene has CDR1 SGHTA and CDR2 FQGNSA. Trimming took 7 bases from V and 0 from J, leaving 12 bases between them. The CDR3 region has the DNA TGTGCCAGCAAGGTGGGCAGGGCGAACACCGGGGAGCTGTTTTTT. It encodes CASKVGRANTGELFF.

The chain is built from TRBV4-3 and TRBJ2-1, with 12 bases identical to TRBD2. Per the germline V gene, CDR1 is LGHNA and CDR2 is YSLEER. V was pared by 2 bases and J by 6 bases, with 5 bases of the junction left unmatched. The CDR3 has 16 amino acids. CDR3 sequence (DNA): TGCGCCAGCAGCCAAAAACTAGCGGGGGGTTTCAATGAGCAGTTCTTC. This codes for CASSQKLAGGFNEQFF.

CDR3 nucleotides: TGCGCCAGCAGCGATGAAGGACAGGGGATCGGCGTCCTGACTTTC. Its translation: CASSDEGQGIGVLTF. The V and J genes are TRBV5-1 and TRBJ2-6, with 9 bases that match TRBD1. There are 15 residues in the CDR3. Unmatched junction bases numbered 11, after V lost 4 bases and J lost 12 bases. Germline V gives CDR1 SGHRS, CDR2 YFSETQ.

The chain joins TRBV7-8 to TRBJ2-7; 10 positions agree with TRBD2. Trimming removed 1 base from V and 4 bases from J; junction bases left unmatched: 4. The CDR3 contains 15 residues. The germline V gene has CDR1 SGHVS and CDR2 FQNEAQ. CDR3 region: CASSLGGSGRYEQYF. The CDR3 bases are TGTGCCAGCAGCTTAGGGGGTAGCGGGAGGTACGAGCAGTACTTC.

This chain connects TRBV13 to TRBJ2-6; D is undetermined. In germline, CDR1 is PRHDT, CDR2 FYEKMQ (reference sequence). The CDR3 covers 18 residues. V lost 2 bases and J 0 bases, leaving 14 bases between the germline ends. CDR3 residues: CASSLLGSRRSGANVLTF. The CDR3 DNA sequence: TGTGCCAGCAGCTTATTGGGCAGCAGACGCTCTGGGGCCAACGTCCTGACTTTC.

J is TRBJ1-2 and V is TRBV19; TRBD1 aligns across 8 bases. Germline values: CDR1 LNHDA, CDR2 SQIVND (reference sequence). Trimming at V came to 6 bases and at J to 8 bases, leaving 8 bases not matched to a gene. This CDR3 comprises 13 residues. The CDR3, as DNA: TGTGCCAGTAGGAAAGGACAGGGAGCCGGCTACACCTTC. Protein: CASRKGQGAGYTF.

The chain links TRBV6-5 to TRBJ1-4; D is unresolved. There are 14 residues in the CDR3. Trimming cost V 2 bases and J 4 bases, with 8 bases left between them. Germline values: CDR1 MNHEY, CDR2 SVGAGI. CDR3 residues: CASSYPGINEKLFF. CDR3 DNA: TGTGCCAGCAGTTACCCCGGTATTAATGAAAAACTGTTTTTT.